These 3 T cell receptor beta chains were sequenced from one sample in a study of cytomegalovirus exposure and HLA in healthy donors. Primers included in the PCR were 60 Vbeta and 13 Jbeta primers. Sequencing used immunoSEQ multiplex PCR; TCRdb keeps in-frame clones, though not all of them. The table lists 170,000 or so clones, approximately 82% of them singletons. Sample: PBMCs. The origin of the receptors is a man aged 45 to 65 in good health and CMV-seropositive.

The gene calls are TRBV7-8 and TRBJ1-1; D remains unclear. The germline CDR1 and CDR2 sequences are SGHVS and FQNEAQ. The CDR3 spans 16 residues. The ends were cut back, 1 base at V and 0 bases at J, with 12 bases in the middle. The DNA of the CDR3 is TGTGCCAGCAGCTTAGTGGGAGGGAAGATGAACACTGAAGCTTTCTTT. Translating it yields CASSLVGGKMNTEAFF.

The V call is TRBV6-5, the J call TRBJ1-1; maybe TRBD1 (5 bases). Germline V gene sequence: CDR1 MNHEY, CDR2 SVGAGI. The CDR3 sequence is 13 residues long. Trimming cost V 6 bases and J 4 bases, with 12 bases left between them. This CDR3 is CASSRGGVTEAFF. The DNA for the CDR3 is TGTGCCAGCAGCCGGGGGGGAGTCACTGAAGCTTTCTTT.

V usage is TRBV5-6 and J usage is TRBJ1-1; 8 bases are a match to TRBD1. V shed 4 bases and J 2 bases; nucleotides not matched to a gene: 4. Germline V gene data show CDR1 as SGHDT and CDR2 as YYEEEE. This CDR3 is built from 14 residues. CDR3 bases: TGTGCCAGCAGCCGGGACAGGACAAACACTGAAGCTTTCTTT. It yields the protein CASSRDRTNTEAFF. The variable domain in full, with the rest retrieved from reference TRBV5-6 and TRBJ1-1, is DAGVTQSPTHLIKTRGQQVTLRCSPKSGHDTVSWYQQALGQGPQFIFQYYEEEERQRGNFPDRFSGHQFPNYSSELNVNALLLGDSALYLCASSRDRTNTEAFFGQGTRLTVV.